This paragraph reports one T cell receptor (beta chain). Authors' data handling: For nucleated cells, counts were estimated from reference gene primer amplification. Profiling relied on immunoSEQ multiplex PCR, and the TCRdb table lists in-frame clones only, not all of them. The V and J calls and clone size come from that table; D and trimming were worked out from the DNA. The sample shows 200,000 or so clones, around 80% of them seen only once. Germline CDR1 SEHNR, CDR2 FQNEAQ (reference sequence). The CDR3 has 14 residues. Trimming removed 1 base from V and 0 bases from J, with 6 bases in between. These data originate in a study of blood T cell repertoires in COVID-19. Looking at the study overall: Whether acute or convalescent, the COVID-19 samples came from the United States, Italy and Spain. Nucleic acid was either cDNA or gDNA, and it came from T cells, B-cell-depleted T cells, or PBMCs.

Source material: peripheral blood. The sequence was obtained from a woman in her seventies with acute or convalescent COVID-19. The chain couples TRBV7-9 to TRBJ1-2, with D hard to call. The CDR3 DNA reads as TGTGCCAGCAGCTTAGGGGCTGCTAACTATGGCTACACCTTC. Its protein is CASSLGAANYGYTF.